The sequence of this T cell receptor (beta chain) was determined in a study of blood T cells in healthy people across ages. There are 15 residues in the CDR3. CDR1 and CDR2 from the germline V gene are SQVTM and ANQGSEA. The trim removed 5 bases at V and 8 bases at J, leaving 13 bases unmatched. This clonotype has a handful of counts. The second PCR ran roughly 7 to 11 cycles with a sample-barcoded 5' primer and J-beta primers. A 12-random-nucleotide template-switch adaptor tagged each cDNA molecule. MiXCR was run by TCRdb on the 5' RACE reads, yielding one entry per CDR3 protein. This table has about 1 million distinct CDR3 sequences, less than 50% appearing once. The draw of peripheral blood yielded 8.5 to 10 milliliters from each donor.

Sample: blood. The sequence came from a woman in her fifties or sixties in good health. This chain uses TRBV29-1 with TRBJ2-1; the match to TRBD1 covers 9 bases. CDR3: CSVREGTGYFDEQFF. The CDR3 nucleotides are TGCAGCGTTAGGGAGGGGACAGGGTATTTCGATGAGCAGTTCTTC.